This entry lists 2 T cell receptor beta chains sequenced from one sample in a study of shared clonotypes between healthy human individuals. Using immunoSEQ multiplex PCR, the repertoire was profiled, and TCRdb retains in-frame clones only, with some absent. The sample shows roughly 1.5 million clones, under 99% of them seen only once. Sequencing input: naive CD4+ T cells sorted from blood. The subset was: CD45RA+ positively selected. Receptors were obtained from a man younger than 45 in good health.

This sequence joins TRBV28 and TRBJ2-7; possibly TRBD2 for D (6 bases). The CDR3 runs to 14 residues. V was shortened by 3 bases and J by 2 bases, with 11 bases between the two germline ends. Germline CDR1 reads MDHEN; CDR2 reads SYDVKM. Here the CDR3 DNA reads TGTGCCAGCAGTTTGCGGGGCCTTACCTACGAGCAGTACTTC. Translated: CASSLRGLTYEQYF.

The J gene is TRBJ2-7, the V gene TRBV11-2; weak D call: TRBD2 (6 bases). The CDR3 has 15 amino acids. V was trimmed by 2 bases and J by 5 bases, leaving 16 bases between them. Germline V gene lookup returns CDR1 SGHAT and CDR2 FQNNGV. In DNA, the CDR3 is TGTGCCAGCAGCTTAAGGGGCGGGATTTACAACGAGCAGTACTTC. Residues: CASSLRGGIYNEQYF.